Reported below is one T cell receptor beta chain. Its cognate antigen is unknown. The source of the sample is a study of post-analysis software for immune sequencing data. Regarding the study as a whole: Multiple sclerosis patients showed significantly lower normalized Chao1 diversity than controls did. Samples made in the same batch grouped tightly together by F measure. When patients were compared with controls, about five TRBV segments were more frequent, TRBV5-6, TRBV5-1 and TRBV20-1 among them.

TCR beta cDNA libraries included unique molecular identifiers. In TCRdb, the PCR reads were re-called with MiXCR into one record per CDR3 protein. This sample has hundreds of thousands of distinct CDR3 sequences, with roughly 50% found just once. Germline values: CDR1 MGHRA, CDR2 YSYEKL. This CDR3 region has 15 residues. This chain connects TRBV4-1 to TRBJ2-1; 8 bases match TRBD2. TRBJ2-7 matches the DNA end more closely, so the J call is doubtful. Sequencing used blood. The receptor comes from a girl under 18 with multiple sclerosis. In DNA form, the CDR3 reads TGCGCCAGCAGCCCGGGGGGGGAGAGGTACAATGAGCAGTACTTC. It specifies CASSPGGERYNEQYF.